This T cell receptor beta chain was retrieved from a study of T cells expressing NK-cell markers. Across the whole study: The TCR beta repertoires were obtained from sorted CD3+CD56+NKG2C+, CD3+CD56+NKG2C- and CD3+CD56-NKG2C+ T cells.

Reprocessing the 5' RACE reads, TCRdb reports a single entry for every CDR3 protein and omits DNA. The table lists 200,000 to 300,000 distinct CDR3 sequences. The CDR3 consists of 15 residues. Germline V gene data show CDR1 as MNHNS and CDR2 as SASEGT. Sequencing used blood T cells: a sorted CD56 or NKG2C T cell subset, CD4+ or CD8+ T cells, or bulk PBMC T cells (not recorded which). This chain joins TRBV6-1 and TRBJ1-6; TCRdb lists TRBD1, though no DNA is available to test this call. The source is a woman aged 18-70 years in good health. CDR3 protein: CASSGGQGHNSPLHF.